A single sample gave rise to the 2 T cell receptor beta chains below, sequenced in a study of CD8 T cells in ankylosing spondylitis. One entry per CDR3 protein, called by TCRdb with MiXCR from the 5' RACE reads. Of around 150,000 distinct CDR3 sequences in the sample, roughly 34% were seen once. Sequenced sample: synovial fluid, either unsorted or a sorted T cell fraction (not recorded which). Source of these receptors: a male donor with ankylosing spondylitis.

The genes are TRBV11-1 and TRBJ2-1, with TRBD2 as a possible D gene (5 bases). This CDR3 has 16 amino acids. Germline CDR1 is SGHAT and CDR2 is FQDESV (reference sequence). V was trimmed by 3 bases and J by 5 bases, leaving 17 bases between them. The CDR3 DNA sequence: TGTGCCAGCAGCTTGGGTGCTTCGACTACCGACAATGAGCAGTTCTTC. Translation gives CASSLGASTTDNEQFF.

There are many counts of this clonotype. This sequence joins TRBV5-6 and TRBJ2-1, with TRBD2 matching 13 bases. V gave up 4 bases and J gave up 4 bases; unmatched junction bases: 11. CDR1 and CDR2 from the germline V gene are SGHDT and YYEEEE. The CDR3 consists of 18 residues. The CDR3 DNA follows: TGTGCCAGCAGCCGCCCAGGACTAGCGGGAGAGCGGTACAATGAGCAGTTCTTC. Translated, it gives CASSRPGLAGERYNEQFF.